The 16 T cell receptor beta chains in this list originate from one sample, sequenced in a study of PD-1 blockade in classical Hodgkin lymphoma. Every patient was affected by relapse after autologous stem cell transplantation, while exposure to brentuximab vedotin was not uniform. Assay: immunoSEQ multiplex PCR; the TCRdb copy retains only in-frame clones and omits some. The profile shows around 36,000 clones, more than 75% of them singletons. Sample: peripheral blood mononuclear cells (PBMCs), taken at baseline. These TCRs come from a human donor with classical Hodgkin lymphoma.

This clone showed up just once. The chain uses TRBV5-1 and TRBJ1-1; maybe TRBD1 (5 bases). The germline CDR1 and CDR2 sequences are SGHRS and YFSETQ. The CDR3 extends over 14 amino acids. V lost 1 base, J lost 5 bases, and 12 bases lay in between. The CDR3 loop is CASSLTGLGTEAFF. The CDR3 DNA is TGCGCCAGCAGCTTGACAGGTCTTGGAACTGAAGCTTTCTTT.

The chain uses TRBV29-1 and TRBJ2-3; TRBD1 might be the D (6 bases). The V gene lost 5 bases and the J gene lost 0 bases, with 9 bases spanning the gap. Germline loops: CDR1 SQVTM, CDR2 ANQGSEA. The CDR3 totals 13 residues. The CDR3 DNA reads TGCAGCGTTTGGACAGCTAGCACAGATACGCAGTATTTT. Its protein product is CSVWTASTDTQYF.

The rearrangement joins TRBV6-5 to TRBJ2-7; maybe TRBD1 (6 bases). The CDR3 is 12 residues long. Trimming cost V 2 bases and J 7 bases, with 9 bases left between them. Germline V lookup: CDR1 MNHEY, CDR2 SVGAGI. This chain's CDR3 is CASSYRGTEQYF. The CDR3 DNA reads TGTGCCAGCAGTTACAGGGGGACAGAGCAGTACTTC.

The rearrangement uses TRBV7-9 and TRBJ2-3; TRBD2 aligns across 13 bases. CDR1 is SEHNR, CDR2 FQNEAQ, per germline (reference sequence). J was trimmed by 3 bases and V by 3 bases; bases with no gene match: 0. The CDR3 is 15 amino acids. The CDR3 region is CASSLGLAGTDTQYF. CDR3 nucleotide sequence: TGTGCCAGCAGCTTGGGACTAGCGGGAACAGATACGCAGTATTTT.

V usage is TRBV2 and J usage is TRBJ1-2, with 10 bases aligning to TRBD1. The germline V gene encodes CDR1 SNHLY and CDR2 FYNNEI. There are 14 residues in the CDR3. The ends lost 4 bases at V and 8 bases at J; junction bases unmatched: 7. The CDR3 loop reads CASSVRQGAGGYTF. The CDR3 region has the DNA TGTGCCAGCAGTGTCCGACAGGGGGCTGGGGGCTACACCTTC.

The chain couples TRBV19 to TRBJ1-1; 8 bases line up with TRBD1. The CDR3 runs to 15 residues. Germline CDR1 reads LNHDA; CDR2 reads SQIVND (reference sequence). V lost 7 bases, J lost 1 base, and 8 bases stayed unmatched. DNA of the CDR3: TGTGCCAGTAACCCAGGGGGCGCGAGGAACACTGAAGCTTTCTTT. Its translation is CASNPGGARNTEAFF.

This clone was counted a few times. V is TRBV7-2 and J is TRBJ1-5; D may be TRBD1 (6 bases). Germline lookup yields CDR1 SGHTA and CDR2 FQGNSA. Trimming took 3 bases from V and 9 from J, leaving 15 bases between them. CDR3 length: 14 amino acids. The CDR3 DNA is TGTGCCAGCAGCTTGCTGGCGGGGGCTGTGCCCCAGCATTTT. It yields the protein CASSLLAGAVPQHF.

CDR3 DNA sequence: TGTGCCCCCCTCGAGGGGGCTGGGAATGAGCAGTTCTTC. Protein product: CAPLEGAGNEQFF. The rearrangement links TRBV21-1 to TRBJ2-1; the table's D call, TRBD1, has no DNA check behind it. TRBV21-1 counts as a pseudogene. This CDR3 contains 13 residues.

The chain couples TRBV2 to TRBJ1-5; unclear D gene. The CDR3 is made up of 15 amino acids. The germline V gene encodes CDR1 SNHLY and CDR2 FYNNEI. The V end lost 4 bases, the J end lost 0 bases, and 10 bases lay between the germline ends. The CDR3 bases are TGTGCCAGCAGTGTACACAGTAATAGCAATCAGCCCCAGCATTTT. Translation: CASSVHSNSNQPQHF.

The genes are TRBV19 and TRBJ1-1; D gene uncertain. The CDR3 spans 16 residues. V lost 2 bases, J lost 3 bases, and 16 bases lay in between. Per the germline V gene, CDR1 is LNHDA and CDR2 is SQIVND (reference sequence). The CDR3, as DNA: TGTGCCAGTAGTATAAGGAGACACACTGGGGACACTGAAGCTTTCTTT. Encoded protein: CASSIRRHTGDTEAFF.

The chain combines TRBV4-1 with TRBJ2-3, with 11 bases identical to TRBD2. Trimming cost V 0 bases and J 2 bases; bases outside gene matches: 13. Germline CDR1 is MGHRA and CDR2 is YSYEKL. CDR3 size: 20 residues. The CDR3 loop reads CASSQDFGRPSGGPTDTQYF. CDR3 bases: TGCGCCAGCAGCCAAGATTTCGGAAGACCTAGCGGGGGGCCCACAGATACGCAGTATTTT.

This sequence joins TRBV13 and TRBJ1-1, with D maybe TRBD1 (5 bases). The CDR3 runs to 15 residues. The V gene's germline CDR1 is PRHDT and CDR2 FYEKMQ (reference sequence). Trimming left V 5 bases short and J 3 bases short, with 16 bases between. The CDR3 here is CASSRLWGGDTEAFF. CDR3 sequence (DNA): TGTGCCAGCAGCCGACTATGGGGCGGAGACACTGAAGCTTTCTTT.

This clone came up once. J is TRBJ1-1 and V is TRBV7-2; 10 positions agree with TRBD1. The germline V gene encodes CDR1 SGHTA and CDR2 FQGNSA. Unmatched junction bases numbered 5, after V lost 5 bases and J lost 5 bases. This CDR3 has 14 amino acids. CDR3 bases: TGTGCCAGCAGCCAGGGACAGGGGAGAACTGAAGCTTTCTTT. Translated, it gives CASSQGQGRTEAFF.

The rearrangement uses TRBV7-9 and TRBJ1-2; D possibly corresponds to TRBD1 (5 bases). The length of the CDR3 is 14 residues. Per the germline V gene, CDR1 is SEHNR and CDR2 is FQNEAQ (reference sequence). Trimming shortened V by 3 bases and J by 4 bases, and 12 bases separated the two germline ends. CDR3 nucleotide sequence: TGTGCCAGCAGCTTGGGGGGAGGTGGCTATGGCTACACCTTC. It specifies CASSLGGGGYGYTF. Using reference TRBV7-9 and TRBJ1-2 for the parts outside the CDR3, the full variable domain is DTGVSQNPRHKITKRGQNVTFRCDPISEHNRLYWYRQTLGQGPEFLTYFQNEAQLEKSRLLSDRFSAERPKGSFSTLEIQRTEQGDSAMYLCASSLGGGGYGYTFGSGTRLTVV.

J is TRBJ2-3 and V is TRBV11-1; 11 nucleotides line up with TRBD2. CDR1 and CDR2 from the germline V gene are SGHAT and FQDESV (reference sequence). J was trimmed by 1 base and V by 1 base; bases with no gene match: 10. The CDR3 extends over 19 amino acids. This CDR3 reads CASSLGERVGLAGTDTQYF. The CDR3 DNA sequence: TGTGCCAGCAGCTTAGGTGAACGGGTGGGACTAGCGGGCACAGATACGCAGTATTTT.

V and J are TRBV5-4 and TRBJ1-1, with a weak D call TRBD1 (6 bases). The CDR3 totals 14 residues. Germline V gene sequence: CDR1 SGHNT, CDR2 YYREEE (reference sequence). V was cut by 0 bases and J by 6 bases, with 12 bases left in between. The CDR3 loop is CASSLEQGWSEAFF. Here the CDR3 DNA reads TGTGCCAGCAGCTTGGAACAGGGATGGTCTGAAGCTTTCTTT.